This T cell receptor (beta chain) was profiled in a study of PD-1 blockade in classical Hodgkin lymphoma. Note on this clone: Antigen: not known.

Study-wide results and caveats: The study found complete responders had baseline diversity similar to newly diagnosed patients.

Assay used: immunoSEQ multiplex PCR; TCRdb lists only in-frame clones, some missing. Of fewer than 30,000 clones in the sample, 70% to 85% were seen once. The time point here: cycle 4 day 1 (C4D1), after five to seven weeks of nivolumab. Relapses following autologous stem cell transplantation were seen in all patients, with brentuximab vedotin exposure varying. Magnetic negative selection was used to purify CD4+ T cells from thawed PBMCs. The CDR3 has 12 amino acids. Germline V gives CDR1 LNHDA, CDR2 SQIVND (reference sequence). Trimming removed 1 base from V and 10 bases from J; junction bases left unmatched: 2.

The source is a human donor with classical Hodgkin lymphoma. The V and J genes are TRBV19 and TRBJ1-1; 8 nucleotides align to TRBD1. Source: CD4+ T cells from blood, taken before the fourth cycle of nivolumab. For the CDR3, the DNA is TGTGCCAGTAGTATAGTCAGGGGGCCAGCTTTCTTT. Amino acid sequence: CASSIVRGPAFF.